Listed here are 9 T cell receptor beta chains from one sample, sequenced in a study of cytomegalovirus exposure and HLA in healthy donors. With 60 Vbeta and 13 Jbeta primers, the PCR was carried out. The method was immunoSEQ multiplex PCR; TCRdb's version includes in-frame clones alone and lacks a portion of them. The sample gives about 120,000 clones, 75% to 80% of which show up once; roughly 3.1% is in the top ten. Sequencing was performed on PBMCs. These receptors all stem from a woman aged 25-40 years in good health and CMV-seropositive.

This chain links TRBV11-2 with TRBJ2-1; D is perhaps TRBD2 (5 bases). CDR3 size: 14 residues. V was pared by 10 bases and J by 0 bases, with 13 bases between. The germline V gene encodes CDR1 SGHAT and CDR2 FQNNGV. CDR3 nucleotide sequence: TGTGCCACCCAAACCCGGGGCTCCTACAATGAGCAGTTCTTC. This sequence encodes CATQTRGSYNEQFF.

This rearrangement joins TRBV25-1 to TRBJ1-3; D unresolved. Germline V gene data show CDR1 as MGHDK and CDR2 as SYGVNS. Trimming removed 9 bases from V and 4 bases from J, with 10 bases in between. This CDR3 is built from 12 residues. Here the CDR3 reads CASSGGGNTIYF. DNA for the CDR3: TGTGCCAGTTCGGGAGGGGGAAACACCATATATTTT.

Of note for this clone: A read error may account for a junction end that differs from germline. V and J are TRBV7-9 and TRBJ2-7; 9 bases align to TRBD1. The germline gives CDR1 SEHNR, CDR2 FQNEAQ (reference sequence). This CDR3 region has 13 residues. The CDR3 DNA reads TGTTCCAGCAGCTACGGGACAGGGAACGAGCAGTACTTC. Translation: CSSSYGTGNEQYF.

DNA of the CDR3: TGCGCCAGCAGCCTCCGACAGGGGACCGCCTACGAGCAGTACTTC. It specifies CASSLRQGTAYEQYF. The chain carries TRBV4-3 and TRBJ2-7, with 8 bases fitting TRBD1. Per germline, CDR1 LGHNA and CDR2 YSLEER. This CDR3 is built from 15 residues. V shed 4 bases and J 2 bases; nucleotides not matched to a gene: 7.

The chain joins TRBV28 to TRBJ1-3; TRBD1 aligns across 7 bases. Trimming removed 3 bases from V and 2 bases from J; junction bases left unmatched: 1. CDR1 is MDHEN and CDR2 is SYDVKM in the germline V gene. This CDR3 has 14 amino acids. CDR3 region: CASSFDRAGNTIYF. The CDR3 coding sequence is TGTGCCAGCAGTTTCGACAGGGCTGGAAACACCATATATTTT. The whole variable domain, filled in from reference TRBV28 and TRBJ1-3, reads DVKVTQSSRYLVKRTGEKVFLECVQDMDHENMFWYRQDPGLGLRLIYFSYDVKMKEKGDIPEGYSVSREKKERFSLILESASTNQTSMYLCASSFDRAGNTIYFGEGSWLTVV.

The chain joins TRBV7-9 to TRBJ2-7; 9 nucleotides line up with TRBD1. The ends lost 5 bases at V and 3 bases at J; junction bases unmatched: 5. The CDR3 length is 14 residues. Germline lookup yields CDR1 SEHNR and CDR2 FQNEAQ (reference sequence). The CDR3 loop is CASSHRGPYYEQYF. For the CDR3, the DNA is TGTGCCAGCAGCCACAGGGGGCCCTACTACGAGCAGTACTTC.

The chain is built from TRBV29-1 and TRBJ2-2, with 10 bases fitting TRBD2. From germline, CDR1 is SQVTM and CDR2 ANQGSEA. With V trimmed by 3 bases and J by 3 bases, 7 bases remained unmatched. The CDR3 has 16 residues. DNA for the CDR3: TGCAGCGTTGAGGAGCGGGGGGGCCGTTACACCGGGGAGCTGTTTTTT. Its protein is CSVEERGGRYTGELFF.

The V call is TRBV4-1, the J call TRBJ1-5, with D tentatively TRBD1 (5 bases). The germline gives CDR1 MGHRA, CDR2 YSYEKL. CDR3 length: 16 residues. Trimming cost V 0 bases and J 2 bases, with 11 bases left between them. As DNA, the CDR3 is TGCGCCAGCAGCCAAGATAGGTGGGGGGGCAATCAGCCCCAGCATTTT. This codes for CASSQDRWGGNQPQHF.

CDR3 sequence (DNA): TGTGCCAGCAGTCCTTTTGGGACAGGGGCAGATACGCAGTATTTT. It codes for CASSPFGTGADTQYF. The rearrangement joins TRBV6-5 to TRBJ2-3, with TRBD1 identical over 10 bases. The V segment lost 5 bases and the J segment 4 bases; nucleotides outside the gene matches: 6. This CDR3 region has 15 residues. Germline CDR1 and CDR2: MNHEY and SVGAGI.